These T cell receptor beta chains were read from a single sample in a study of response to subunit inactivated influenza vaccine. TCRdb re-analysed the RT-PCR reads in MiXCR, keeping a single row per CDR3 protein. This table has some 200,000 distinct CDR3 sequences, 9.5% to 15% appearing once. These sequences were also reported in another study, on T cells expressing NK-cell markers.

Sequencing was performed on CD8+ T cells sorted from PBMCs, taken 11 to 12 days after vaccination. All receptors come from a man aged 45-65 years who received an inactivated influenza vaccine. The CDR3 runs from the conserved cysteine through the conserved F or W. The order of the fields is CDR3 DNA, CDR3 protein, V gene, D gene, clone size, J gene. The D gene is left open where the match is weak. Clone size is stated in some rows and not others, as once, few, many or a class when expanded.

TGTGCCAGCAGCTTAGGCAGCTATGGCTACACCTTC | CASSLGSYGYTF | TRBV7-9 | - | many | TRBJ1-2
TGCAGCGTTGAAGAAGGGACTGTCAATGAGCAGTTCTTC | CSVEEGTVNEQFF | TRBV29-1 | - | - | TRBJ2-1
TGTGCCATCAGTGAGGCCTTAGCGGGTGGGGAGACCCAGTACTTC | CAISEALAGGETQYF | TRBV10-3 | TRBD2 | - | TRBJ2-5
TGTGCCAGCAGGTCAGGGTGGAGCTCCTACAATGAGCAGTTCTTC | CASRSGWSSYNEQFF | TRBV6-1 | - | - | TRBJ2-1
TGTGCCAGCAGCTTAGATACGGGAGGGCCGGGTAATGAGCAGTTCTTC | CASSLDTGGPGNEQFF | TRBV7-6 | TRBD2 | - | TRBJ2-1
TGTGCCAGCAGTTACTCCCCTAGCTACAATGAGCAGTTCTTC | CASSYSPSYNEQFF | TRBV6-5 | - | few | TRBJ2-1
TGCAGCGTTGACACAGGGTTGAACACTGAAGCTTTCTTT | CSVDTGLNTEAFF | TRBV29-1 | - | many | TRBJ1-1
TGCAGCGTTGAAGATCAGGGGGCTGCCGACTACAATGAGCAGTTCTTC | CSVEDQGAADYNEQFF | TRBV29-1 | TRBD1 | many | TRBJ2-1
TGTGCCAGCAGCCCAGGAGGGACGGTGTCCTACGAGCAGTACTTC | CASSPGGTVSYEQYF | TRBV9 | - | - | TRBJ2-7
TGCGCCAGCAGCCAGCCTCTGGGGGGTCTGGCCACTGAAGCTTTCTTT | CASSQPLGGLATEAFF | TRBV4-1 | - | few | TRBJ1-1
TGTGCCAGCGGCCCCGGGCTCGTCACTGAAGCTTTCTTT | CASGPGLVTEAFF | TRBV4-2 | - | - | TRBJ1-1
TGTGCCACCAGTGATTTGCACTTGGGTACGCAGTATTTT | CATSDLHLGTQYF | TRBV24-1 | - | many | TRBJ2-3
TGCGCCAGCAGCTCCACAACAGGGCCCTATGGCTACACCTTC | CASSSTTGPYGYTF | TRBV5-1 | - | - | TRBJ1-2
TGTGCCAGCAGTTACGAGACCAAAGAGACCCAGTACTTC | CASSYETKETQYF | TRBV12-3/TRBV12-4 | - | - | TRBJ2-5
TGTGCCAGCAGCTTCGGGGGTGGAGCTAACTATGGCTACACCTTC | CASSFGGGANYGYTF | TRBV11-2 | - | few | TRBJ1-2
TGCGCCAGCAGCCAAAAGATGGACAGCCTCGCCGGGGAGCTGTTTTTT | CASSQKMDSLAGELFF | TRBV4-3 | - | - | TRBJ2-2
TGCAGTGCTAGACCATTAGCGGGAGGGCCCTCTCCAGAGACCCAGTACTTC | CSARPLAGGPSPETQYF | TRBV20-1 | TRBD2 | few | TRBJ2-5
TGTGCCAGCAGTGAAGGGACAGGGGGGGTAGAGCCCCAGCATTTT | CASSEGTGGVEPQHF | TRBV2 | TRBD1 | few | TRBJ1-5
TGCGCCAGCAGCTTGGGGAGGGACACCGGGGAGCTGTTTTTT | CASSLGRDTGELFF | TRBV5-1 | - | - | TRBJ2-2
TGTGCCAGCAGCAACTTGAACACCGGGGAGCTGTTTTTT | CASSNLNTGELFF | TRBV5-6 | - | few | TRBJ2-2
TGCGCCAGCAGCCAAGGGATGGTAGCGGGGGGATCCTACGAGCAGTACTTC | CASSQGMVAGGSYEQYF | TRBV4-1 | TRBD2 | few | TRBJ2-7
TGTGCCAGCAGCCCGGACAGTAACACCGGGGAGCTGTTTTTT | CASSPDSNTGELFF | TRBV12-3/TRBV12-4 | - | - | TRBJ2-2
TGTGCCAGCAGCTTAGTTTCAGCAGATACGCAGTATTTT | CASSLVSADTQYF | TRBV11-2 | - | few | TRBJ2-3
TGTGCCAGCAGTGAACCCACAGATACGCAGTATTTT | CASSEPTDTQYF | TRBV2 | - | - | TRBJ2-3
TGTGCCACCAGCAGAGAAAATCAAGAGCAGTTCTTC | CATSRENQEQFF | TRBV15 | - | - | TRBJ2-1
TGTGCCAGCAGCCCATGGACAGGGGGTGAGCAGTTCTTC | CASSPWTGGEQFF | TRBV11-2 | TRBD1 | few | TRBJ2-1
TGTGCCAGCAGCTTAGCGTCAATGGTGAGAGAAATTTACAATGAGCAGTTCTTC | CASSLASMVREIYNEQFF | TRBV11-1 | - | few | TRBJ2-1
TGCGCCAGCAGCCAAGACAGGTTTGCACTGACAGATACGCAGTATTTT | CASSQDRFALTDTQYF | TRBV4-3 | - | few | TRBJ2-3
TGTGCCAGCAGCTTAGCTCACAGGGGAACCAACTATGGCTACACCTTC | CASSLAHRGTNYGYTF | TRBV7-8 | TRBD1 | many | TRBJ1-2
TGTGCCAGCAGACCCCCACCGGGCCCCCCGTTCACAGATACGCAGTATTTT | CASRPPPGPPFTDTQYF | TRBV7-9 | - | few | TRBJ2-3
TGTGCCAGCAGTGTACAAGAGACCCAGTACTTC | CASSVQETQYF | TRBV25-1 | - | many | TRBJ2-5
TGTGCCAGTAGTCGTCCGGGACATAGGAGGACAGATACGCAGTATTTT | CASSRPGHRRTDTQYF | TRBV19 | - | - | TRBJ2-3
TGCAGCGCCGGGACGGGGAACACTGAAGCTTTCTTT | CSAGTGNTEAFF | TRBV29-1 | - | many | TRBJ1-1
TGTGCCAGCAGTTTGAATAGCGGTTGGGGAGAGACCCAGTACTTC | CASSLNSGWGETQYF | TRBV27 | - | few | TRBJ2-5
TGTGCCAGCAGCCCAGATGGGGGGCTGGGGTCCTACGAGCAGTACTTC | CASSPDGGLGSYEQYF | TRBV7-8 | - | - | TRBJ2-7
TGCGCCAGCAGCCAAGATTCCGCCCCGGGGGAGCAGTACTTC | CASSQDSAPGEQYF | TRBV4-3 | - | - | TRBJ2-7
TGTGCCAGCAGCCCCTCGACAGGGCAAAACTATGGCTACACCTTC | CASSPSTGQNYGYTF | TRBV7-8 | TRBD1 | - | TRBJ1-2
TGTGCCAGCAGCATGGATGGGTCCGGGACCCAGTACTTC | CASSMDGSGTQYF | TRBV5-5 | - | few | TRBJ2-5
TGCAGCGTCGTCACCGGGACTAGCTCCTTCAATGAGCAGTTCTTC | CSVVTGTSSFNEQFF | TRBV29-1 | TRBD2 | few | TRBJ2-1
TGTGCCAGCAGTATAAACTATAACTATGGCTACACCTTC | CASSINYNYGYTF | TRBV28 | - | - | TRBJ1-2